This T cell receptor (beta chain) was obtained from a study of human T cells and chemical hapten exposure. Germline CDR1 reads WNHNN; CDR2 reads SYGVQD (reference sequence). V was cut by 7 bases and J by 7 bases, with 28 bases left in between. The CDR3 runs to 17 residues. TCRdb reprocessed the RACE reads with MiXCR, giving one entry per CDR3 protein. The sample has about 30,000 distinct CDR3 sequences, nearly 6% seen once. Time point defined: patch test 3, about 24 weeks after DPC sensitization. Regarding treatment: therapeutic diphenylcyclopropenone sensitization with weekly scalp DPC. This clonotype came up many times. Its antigen is not known. Study conclusions and caveats: Expanded TCRs showed more large CDR3 clusters than pre-sensitization or healthy control sets.

The rearrangement links TRBV10-1 to TRBJ1-1, with D maybe TRBD1 (6 bases). This sample comprised whole blood, obtained in connection with sensitization to the hapten diphenylcyclopropenone (DPC). The receptor was isolated from a man under 40 with alopecia areata. Some clones in this sample may be carry-over from other donors' samples. The CDR3 nucleotides read TGCGCCAGCACCTGGAAGTATGAGAGGGAGGGACAAAGTGAAGCTTTCTTT. Its protein product is CASTWKYEREGQSEAFF.